This entry features one TCR beta chain sequence. This sample was included in a study of shared T cell receptors in the human thymus. The assay was immunoSEQ multiplex PCR, and TCRdb's table has in-frame clones only and misses some. This sample carries fewer than 700,000 clones, over 75% of them seen once, and the ten largest clones take over 0.008%. The CDR3 totals 17 residues. The germline V gene encodes CDR1 MDHEN and CDR2 SYDVKM. Losses at the gene ends were 5 bases for V and 6 bases for J; bases not matched to a gene: 17. The same sample was also used in a study of human thymus T cells. That source reports: V and J genes seemed to be used with bias in thymic and blood repertoires.

The J gene is TRBJ2-7, the V gene TRBV28; 9 bases agree with TRBD1. This sequence originates from a boy under three years old with a congenital heart defect. Material for sequencing was thymocytes. The CDR3 protein is CASSVTGGLVKAREQYF. CDR3 coding DNA: TGTGCCAGCAGTGTGACAGGGGGGCTAGTAAAGGCTCGCGAGCAGTACTTC.